Detailed here is one T cell receptor (beta chain). Its antigen is undetermined. This CDR3 is built from 14 residues. V lost 1 base to trimming and J lost 6 bases, with 12 bases between them. The germline V gene encodes CDR1 SGHAT and CDR2 FQNNGV. TCRdb's copy holds only in-frame clones and misses some; the assay was immunoSEQ multiplex PCR. Of approximately 15,000 clones detected, about three fifths appear once; the ten largest clones hold about 13%. Tissue from the graft was processed to free its intraepithelial and lamina propria lymphocytes. These data originate in a study of graft-versus-host responses after intestinal transplantation. Background on the study: Recipients obtained multivisceral, liver-intestinal, or isolated intestinal transplants. Anti-thymocyte globulin was used for induction in all recipients, who then took tacrolimus and steroids for roughly 3 years.

Overall study results and limits: Present in recipient marrow, GvH clones included some that appeared first in ileum or blood.

The rearrangement joins TRBV11-2 to TRBJ1-2; D call uncertain. This sample comprised ileum tissue, obtained 524 days after transplant. The receptor comes from a human patient who received an intestinal transplant, so some T cells may come from the graft donor. This chain's CDR3 is CASSLAAGSDGYTF. The DNA of the CDR3 is TGTGCCAGCAGCTTAGCGGCGGGGTCGGATGGCTACACCTTC.